This TCR beta chain was identified during a study of CD8 T cells in Susac syndrome. Study summary: Blood was drawn from patients with Susac syndrome. At that point, they were therapy-naive, on corticosteroids, or on intravenous immunoglobulin alone.

CDR1 and CDR2 from the germline V gene are SGDLS and YYNGEE. The V end was cut by 3 bases, the J end by 10 bases, with 14 bases between. This CDR3 has 14 amino acids. High-throughput TCR beta sequencing covered peripheral CD8+ and CD4+ T cells. Negative isolation yielded the CD8+ and CD4+ T cells, while FACS enriched the TEMRA cells. RNA, at about 0.5 to 1 ug, was reverse transcribed with random hexamers. Amplification of the TCR beta CDR3 was carried out by immunoSEQ multiplex PCR, which spanned a total of 54 Vbeta and 13 Jbeta segments. TCRdb ran MiXCR on the immunoSEQ multiplex PCR reads and lists one entry per CDR3 protein. Among more than 150,000 distinct CDR3 sequences listed, approximately 95% were seen once.

The V call is TRBV9, the J call TRBJ1-6, with no clear D. The sequenced material came from CD4+ T cells from PBMCs. The origin of this receptor is a human donor with Susac syndrome. DNA of the CDR3: TGTGCCAGCAGCGGAGAAATTTTGGCATCACCCCTCCACTTT. Protein: CASSGEILASPLHF.